The clone carrying this T cell receptor (beta chain) was seen more than once but under ten times. One junction end disagrees with the germline gene, perhaps due to a read error. Through a sample-barcoded 5' primer and a J-beta primer mix, a second PCR was run for 7 to 11 cycles. One entry per CDR3 protein, called by TCRdb with MiXCR from the 5' RACE reads. In the table there are roughly 1,300,000 distinct CDR3 sequences, 59% of which are singletons. The CDR3 contains 16 residues. Germline assignment: CDR1 SGHRS and CDR2 YFSETQ. This record belongs to a study of blood T cells in healthy people across ages.

The sequence was collected from a man aged 18 to 30 in good health. The chain is built from TRBV5-1 and TRBJ2-1, with D perhaps matching TRBD2 (6 bases). Sequenced: blood. CDR3 in amino acids: CASSLAPGESYNEQFF. Here the CDR3 DNA reads TGCGCCAGCAGCTTGGCTCCGGGGGAGAGTTACAATGAACAGTTCTTC. Complete variable domain (other parts from reference TRBV5-1 and TRBJ2-1): KAGVTQTPRYLIKTRGQQVTLSCSPISGHRSVSWYQQTPGQGLQFLFEYFSETQRNKGNFPGRFSGRQFSNSRSEMNVSTLELGDSALYLCASSLAPGESYNEQFFGPGTRLTVL.